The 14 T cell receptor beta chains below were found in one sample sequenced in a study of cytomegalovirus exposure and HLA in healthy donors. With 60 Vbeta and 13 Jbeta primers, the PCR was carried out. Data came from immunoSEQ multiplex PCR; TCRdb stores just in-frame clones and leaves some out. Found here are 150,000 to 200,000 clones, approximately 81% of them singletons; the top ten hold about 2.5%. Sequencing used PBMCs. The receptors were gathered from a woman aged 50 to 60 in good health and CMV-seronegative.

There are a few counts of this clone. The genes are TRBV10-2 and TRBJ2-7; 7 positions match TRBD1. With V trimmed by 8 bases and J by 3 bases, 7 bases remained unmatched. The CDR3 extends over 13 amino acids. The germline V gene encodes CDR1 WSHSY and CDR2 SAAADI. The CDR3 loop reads CASRVGQDYEQYF. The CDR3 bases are TGCGCCAGCCGCGTCGGACAGGACTACGAGCAGTACTTC.

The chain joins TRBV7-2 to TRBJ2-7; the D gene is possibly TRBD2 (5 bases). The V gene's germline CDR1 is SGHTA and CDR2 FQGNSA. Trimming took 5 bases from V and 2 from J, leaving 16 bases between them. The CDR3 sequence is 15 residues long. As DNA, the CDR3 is TGTGCCAGCAGCCCGGGTTCGGGGTTGGCCTACGAGCAGTACTTC. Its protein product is CASSPGSGLAYEQYF.

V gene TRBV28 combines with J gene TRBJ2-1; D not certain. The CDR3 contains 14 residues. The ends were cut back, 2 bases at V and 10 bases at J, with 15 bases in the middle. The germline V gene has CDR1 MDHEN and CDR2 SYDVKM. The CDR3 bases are TGTGCCAGCAGTTTAGGGCCTCCCCGTCCGGAGCAGTTCTTC. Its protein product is CASSLGPPRPEQFF. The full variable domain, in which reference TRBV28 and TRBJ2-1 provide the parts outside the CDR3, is DVKVTQSSRYLVKRTGEKVFLECVQDMDHENMFWYRQDPGLGLRLIYFSYDVKMKEKGDIPEGYSVSREKKERFSLILESASTNQTSMYLCASSLGPPRPEQFFGPGTRLTVL.

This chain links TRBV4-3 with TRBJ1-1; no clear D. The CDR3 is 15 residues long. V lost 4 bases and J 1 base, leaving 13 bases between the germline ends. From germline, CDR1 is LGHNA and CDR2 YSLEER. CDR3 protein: CASSPAGFWNTEAFF. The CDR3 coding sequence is TGCGCCAGCAGCCCTGCAGGATTTTGGAACACTGAAGCTTTCTTT.

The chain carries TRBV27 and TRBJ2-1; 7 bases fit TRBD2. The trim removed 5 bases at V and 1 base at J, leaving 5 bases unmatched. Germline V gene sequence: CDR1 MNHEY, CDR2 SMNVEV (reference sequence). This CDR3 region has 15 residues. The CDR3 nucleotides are TGTGCCAGCAGTCCTGGCGGGGGATCCTACAATGAGCAGTTCTTC. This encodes CASSPGGGSYNEQFF.

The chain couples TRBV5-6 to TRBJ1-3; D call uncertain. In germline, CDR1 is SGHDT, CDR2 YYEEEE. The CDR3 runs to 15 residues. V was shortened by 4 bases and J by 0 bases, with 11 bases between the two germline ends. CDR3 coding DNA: TGTGCCAGCAGCGTGGCACCCAGCTCTGGAAACACCATATATTTT. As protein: CASSVAPSSGNTIYF.

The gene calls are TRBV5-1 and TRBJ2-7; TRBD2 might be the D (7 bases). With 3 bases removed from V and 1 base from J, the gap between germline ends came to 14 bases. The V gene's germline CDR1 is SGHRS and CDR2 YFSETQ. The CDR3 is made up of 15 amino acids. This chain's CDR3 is CASSWGAGASYEQYF. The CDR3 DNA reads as TGCGCCAGCAGCTGGGGGGCGGGGGCTTCCTACGAGCAGTACTTC.

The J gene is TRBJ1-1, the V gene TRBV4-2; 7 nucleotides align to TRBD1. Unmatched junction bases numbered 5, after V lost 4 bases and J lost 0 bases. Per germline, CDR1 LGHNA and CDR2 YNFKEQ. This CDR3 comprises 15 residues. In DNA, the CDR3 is TGTGCCAGCAGCCTAACAGGGGCCCTGAACACTGAAGCTTTCTTT. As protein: CASSLTGALNTEAFF.

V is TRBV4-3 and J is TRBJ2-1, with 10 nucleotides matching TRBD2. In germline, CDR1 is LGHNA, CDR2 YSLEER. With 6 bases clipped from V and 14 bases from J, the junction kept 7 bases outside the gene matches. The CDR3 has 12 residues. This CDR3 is CASSPLAGVKFF. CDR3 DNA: TGCGCCAGCAGTCCGCTAGCGGGAGTAAAGTTCTTC.

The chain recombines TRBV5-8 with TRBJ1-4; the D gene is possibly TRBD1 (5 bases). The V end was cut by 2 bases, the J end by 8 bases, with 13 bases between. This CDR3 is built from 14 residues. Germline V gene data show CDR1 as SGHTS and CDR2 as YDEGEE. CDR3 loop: CASSLAGKVEKLFF. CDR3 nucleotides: TGTGCCAGCAGCTTAGCAGGGAAGGTGGAAAAACTGTTTTTT.

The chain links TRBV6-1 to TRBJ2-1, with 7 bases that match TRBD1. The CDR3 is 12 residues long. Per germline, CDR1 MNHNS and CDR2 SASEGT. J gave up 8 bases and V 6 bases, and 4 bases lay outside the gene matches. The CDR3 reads CASRTGIDEQFF. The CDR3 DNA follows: TGTGCCAGCAGGACAGGGATCGATGAGCAGTTCTTC.

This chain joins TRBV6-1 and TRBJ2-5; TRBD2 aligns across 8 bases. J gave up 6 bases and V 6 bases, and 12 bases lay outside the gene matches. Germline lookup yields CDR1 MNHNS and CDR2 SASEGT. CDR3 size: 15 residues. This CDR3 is CASRDLSGGRKTQYF. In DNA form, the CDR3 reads TGTGCCAGCAGAGATCTAAGCGGGGGCCGGAAGACCCAGTACTTC.

The CDR3 reads CASSFRTPGVAAYEQYF. CDR3 nucleotides: TGTGCCAGCAGTTTCCGAACCCCCGGGGTAGCGGCTTACGAGCAGTACTTC. The chain couples TRBV27 to TRBJ2-7; D may be TRBD2 (6 bases). The length of the CDR3 is 17 residues. The V end lost 3 bases, the J end lost 4 bases, and 22 bases lay between the germline ends. CDR1 is MNHEY and CDR2 is SMNVEV in the germline V gene (reference sequence).

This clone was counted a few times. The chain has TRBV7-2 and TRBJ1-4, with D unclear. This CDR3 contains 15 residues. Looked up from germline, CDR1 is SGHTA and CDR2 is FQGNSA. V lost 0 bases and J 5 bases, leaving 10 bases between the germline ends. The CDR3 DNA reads TGTGCCAGCAGCTTAGCGCGGTCGCCAAATGAAAAACTGTTTTTT. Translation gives CASSLARSPNEKLFF.